What follows are 23 T cell receptor beta chains derived from one specimen sequenced in a study of T-cell reconstitution after alpha-beta-depleted transplantation in children (TCRdb year 2016). The treatment or condition label on this specimen signifies: allogeneic hematopoietic cell transplantation with graft depleted of TCRalphabeta T cells and CD19 B cells. The library was generated by PCR. Sequencing instrument: Illumina HiSeq 2500. TCR libraries were prepared with molecular barcoding, using unique molecular identifiers to normalize TCRbeta repertoire quantification. TCRdb cleaned the public reads at Q25 with fastp, built clones with MiXCR and kept in-frame beta chains. Identical CDR3 proteins give one entry, which carries the most common genes and DNA. The sample yields 97,000 or so distinct CDR3 sequences; 7.5% to 9.5% were counted once. The ten largest clones take up around 17% of the sample.

This specimen consisted of PBMCs, obtained before TCRalphabeta/CD19-depleted stem cell transplant. These receptors were obtained from a boy younger than 10 with acute lymphoblastic leukemia, due to receive a stem cell transplant.

There are many counts of this clonotype. The germline gene is not matched at one end of the junction; a read error may be the cause. The chain joins TRBV7-9 to TRBJ2-1; 12 nucleotides line up with TRBD2. CDR3 length equals 13 residues. The germline gives CDR1 SEHNR, CDR2 FQNEAQ (reference sequence). The CDR3 nucleotides are TGTGCCAGCAGCCTAGCGGGGGGGAATGAGCAGTTCTTC. Translated, it gives CASSLAGGNEQFF. Using reference TRBV7-9 and TRBJ2-1 for the parts outside the CDR3, the full variable domain is DTGVSQNPRHKITKRGQNVTFRCDPISEHNRLYWYRQTLGQGPEFLTYFQNEAQLEKSRLLSDRFSAERPKGSFSTLEIQRTEQGDSAMYLCASSLAGGNEQFFGPGTRLTVL.

This clonotype was seen many times. This chain links TRBV7-6 with TRBJ2-7, with TRBD2 matching over 7 bases. The germline V gene encodes CDR1 SGHVS and CDR2 FNYEAQ. The CDR3 contains 14 residues. After removal of 1 base from V and 3 bases from J, the junction contained 3 bases not matched to a gene. CDR3: CASSLGGEGYEQYF. The CDR3 nucleotides read TGTGCCAGCAGCTTAGGAGGGGAGGGCTACGAGCAGTACTTC.

This chain links TRBV15 with TRBJ1-2; 7 bases match TRBD1. The CDR3 has 15 amino acids. V shed 0 bases, J shed 2 bases, and the junction held 3 bases outside the gene matches. CDR1 is LNHNV and CDR2 is YYDKDF in the germline V gene (reference sequence). The CDR3 region has the DNA TGTGCCACCAGCAGAGAAGGCAGGGGGAACTATGGCTACACCTTC. It translates to CATSREGRGNYGYTF.

This clonotype was detected ten times or more. The rearrangement links TRBV10-3 to TRBJ1-1; D may be TRBD1 (6 bases). Trimming shortened V by 7 bases and J by 5 bases, and 20 bases separated the two germline ends. This CDR3 is 15 amino acids long. CDR1 and CDR2 from the germline V gene are ENHRY and SYGVKD. CDR3 loop: CAIKGIGGARTEAFF. The CDR3 DNA reads as TGTGCCATCAAAGGGATAGGGGGGGCGCGAACTGAAGCTTTCTTT.

This clonotype was counted only a few times. The J gene is TRBJ2-1, the V gene TRBV20-1; 8 bases align to TRBD2. Germline CDR1 DFQATT, CDR2 SNEGSKA (reference sequence). Trimming took 4 bases from V and 9 from J; bases not matched to a gene: 11. The CDR3 length is 14 residues. The CDR3 coding sequence is TGCAGTGCTACGACGCGCGGGGGGCCCGGTGAGCAGTTCTTC. Translating gives CSATTRGGPGEQFF.

This clonotype came up many times. V usage is TRBV12-3 or TRBV12-4 and J usage is TRBJ2-7, with TRBD2 matching over 7 bases. J gave up 5 bases and V 5 bases, and 3 bases lay outside the gene matches. The CDR3 extends over 12 amino acids. CDR3 region: CASSPGGDEQYF. The CDR3 DNA reads as TGTGCCAGCAGTCCTGGGGGGGACGAGCAGTACTTC.

V gene TRBV20-1 combines with J gene TRBJ2-5; D is undetermined. The CDR3 is made up of 11 amino acids. Trimming removed 5 bases from V and 2 bases from J, with 6 bases in between. Germline assignment: CDR1 DFQATT and CDR2 SNEGSKA (reference sequence). CDR3 protein: CSAPEQETQYF. The CDR3 nucleotides read TGCAGTGCTCCGGAACAAGAGACCCAGTACTTC.

The sample holds a few counts of this clonotype. This rearrangement joins TRBV3-1 to TRBJ2-5; D gene ambiguous. V was pared by 0 bases and J by 3 bases, with 14 bases between. This CDR3 is built from 16 residues. Germline V gene data show CDR1 as LGHDT and CDR2 as YNNKEL (reference sequence). The CDR3 loop is CASSQEGNFWKETQYF. The CDR3 coding sequence is TGTGCCAGCAGCCAAGAAGGGAACTTCTGGAAAGAGACCCAGTACTTC.

This clonotype was seen repeatedly, ten times or more. The CDR3: CAISDQRRSRGVYEQYF. In DNA, the CDR3 is TGTGCCATCAGTGACCAACGGAGGTCCAGGGGAGTCTACGAGCAGTACTTC. V usage is TRBV10-3 and J usage is TRBJ2-7; maybe TRBD1 (6 bases). The CDR3 has 17 residues. The V end was cut by 3 bases, the J end by 3 bases, with 21 bases between. Germline lookup yields CDR1 ENHRY and CDR2 SYGVKD.

This clonotype was observed many times. The chain combines TRBV7-9 with TRBJ1-4; perhaps TRBD1 as D (5 bases). This CDR3 has 15 residues. The germline CDR1 and CDR2 sequences are SEHNR and FQNEAQ (reference sequence). V lost 3 bases and J lost 0, with 8 bases in between. The chain's CDR3 is CASSFDSSTNEKLFF. CDR3 sequence (DNA): TGTGCCAGCAGCTTTGACAGCTCAACTAATGAAAAACTGTTTTTT.

This clonotype was recorded at least ten times. The chain is built from TRBV27 and TRBJ2-1, with 8 bases aligning to TRBD2. CDR1 and CDR2 (germline): MNHEY, SMNVEV (reference sequence). This CDR3 comprises 14 residues. The trim removed 3 bases at V and 12 bases at J, leaving 10 bases unmatched. CDR3 DNA: TGTGCCAGCAGTTTTGGAGGGGCCGGGGGGGGGCAGTTCTTC. It is translated as CASSFGGAGGGQFF.

This clonotype occurred a few times. The J gene is TRBJ1-5, the V gene TRBV7-2, with TRBD1 identical over 7 bases. Germline V gene lookup returns CDR1 SGHTA and CDR2 FQGNSA. The CDR3 extends over 15 amino acids. Losses at the gene ends were 6 bases for V and 4 bases for J; bases not matched to a gene: 9. For the CDR3, the DNA is TGTGCCAGCAGTTCGGACAGGTCAGGTAATCAGCCCCAGCATTTT. Protein sequence: CASSSDRSGNQPQHF.

This clonotype was found a few times. The chain carries TRBV7-2 and TRBJ2-5, with TRBD2 identical over 9 bases. J was trimmed by 5 bases and V by 1 base; bases with no gene match: 5. The CDR3 consists of 15 residues. The germline gives CDR1 SGHTA, CDR2 FQGNSA. This CDR3 is CASSLGVAGDETQYF. CDR3 nucleotide sequence: TGTGCCAGCAGCTTAGGAGTAGCGGGGGATGAGACCCAGTACTTC. Variable domain in full (rest from reference TRBV7-2 and TRBJ2-5): GAGVSQSPSNKVTEKGKDVELRCDPISGHTALYWYRQSLGQGLEFLIYFQGNSAPDKSGLPSDRFSAERTGGSVSTLTIQRTQQEDSAVYLCASSLGVAGDETQYFGPGTRLLVL.

This clonotype has at least ten counts. The V gene is TRBV15, the J gene TRBJ1-3, with D unresolved. The germline gives CDR1 LNHNV, CDR2 YYDKDF (reference sequence). CDR3 length equals 14 residues. Trimming removed 0 bases at V and 0 bases at J, with 3 bases between. This chain's CDR3 is CATSRDISGNTIYF. CDR3 nucleotide sequence: TGTGCCACCAGCAGAGACATCTCTGGAAACACCATATATTTT.

The chain carries TRBV7-8 and TRBJ2-1, with 15 bases aligning to TRBD2. The length of the CDR3 is 19 residues. J lost 8 bases, V lost 5 bases, and 16 bases had no gene match. Germline assignment: CDR1 SGHVS and CDR2 FQNEAQ. The CDR3 DNA is TGTGCCAGCAGCCATCAATGGGGGACTAGCGGGGGGCAGGGGGATGAGCAGTTCTTC. Translation: CASSHQWGTSGGQGDEQFF. Supplemented by reference TRBV7-8 and TRBJ2-1, the full variable domain reads GAGVSQSPRYKVAKRGQDVALRCDPISGHVSLFWYQQALGQGPEFLTYFQNEAQLDKSGLPSDRFFAERPEGSVSTLKIQRTQQEDSAVYLCASSHQWGTSGGQGDEQFFGPGTRLTVL.

The sample holds many counts of this clonotype. The V and J genes are TRBV7-8 and TRBJ2-3; 12 nucleotides align to TRBD2. Trimming cost V 1 base and J 0 bases; bases outside gene matches: 2. This CDR3 is 17 amino acids long. CDR1 is SGHVS, CDR2 FQNEAQ, per germline. The CDR3: CASSLGGLAGSTDTQYF. The CDR3, as DNA: TGTGCCAGCAGCTTAGGAGGACTAGCGGGGAGCACAGATACGCAGTATTTT.

V gene TRBV2 combines with J gene TRBJ1-1; possible D gene TRBD1, 6 bases. Germline loops: CDR1 SNHLY, CDR2 FYNNEI. CDR3 length: 12 residues. CDR3 nucleotides: TGTCTTAGGAAGAGGGGGGTAGGTCCAGCTTTCTTT. Translating gives CLRKRGVGPAFF. Supplemented by reference TRBV2 and TRBJ1-1, the full variable domain reads EPEVTQTPSHQVTQMGQEVILRCVPISNHLYFYWYRQILGQKVEFLVSFYNNEISEKSEIFDDQFSVERPDGSNFTLKIRSTKLEDSAMYFCLRKRGVGPAFFGQGTRLTVV.

This clonotype was detected ten times or more. V gene TRBV7-3 combines with J gene TRBJ2-3; 10 positions agree with TRBD1. CDR1 and CDR2 (germline): SGHTA, FQGTGA. Trimming removed 4 bases from V and 4 bases from J; junction bases left unmatched: 2. This CDR3 has 14 amino acids. This chain's CDR3 is CASSYGTGADTQYF. CDR3 coding DNA: TGTGCCAGCAGCTACGGGACAGGGGCAGATACGCAGTATTTT.

This clonotype was counted only a few times. The chain uses TRBV11-3 and TRBJ2-5, with D perhaps assigned TRBD1 or TRBD2 (5 bases each). Germline lookup yields CDR1 SGHNT and CDR2 YENEEA. The V and J ends lost 5 bases and 5 bases respectively, with 18 bases between them. This CDR3 is built from 15 residues. The CDR3 DNA reads as TGTGCCAGCAGCCCGGGGACGCAGGTCGAGGAGACCCAGTACTTC. This translates into CASSPGTQVEETQYF. Complete variable domain (other parts from reference TRBV11-3 and TRBJ2-5): EAGVVQSPRYKIIEKKQPVAFWCNPISGHNTLYWYLQNLGQGPELLIRYENEEAVDDSQLPKDRFSAERLKGVDSTLKIQPAELGDSAVYLCASSPGTQVEETQYFGPGTRLLVL.

This clonotype showed up many times. This chain uses TRBV6-2 or TRBV6-3 with TRBJ2-1; 10 bases agree with TRBD2. CDR1 and CDR2 from the germline V gene are MNHEY and SVGEGT. The CDR3 spans 14 residues. V trimming: 5 bases; J trimming: 7 bases; junction bases outside the gene matches: 5. The CDR3 spells CASSQGTSANEQFF. The CDR3 nucleotides read TGTGCCAGCAGTCAAGGGACTAGCGCTAATGAGCAGTTCTTC.

This clonotype appeared many times. The J gene is TRBJ1-1, the V gene TRBV12-3 or TRBV12-4, with D maybe TRBD1 (6 bases). Trimming stripped 6 bases from V and 8 bases from J, with 10 bases between. This CDR3 contains 11 residues. This CDR3 reads CASSYRDEAFF. For the CDR3, the DNA is TGTGCCAGCAGCTACAGGGACGAAGCTTTCTTT.

The table lists this clonotype with many counts. The chain has TRBV9 and TRBJ1-6; 7 bases fit TRBD1. CDR3 length: 15 residues. J was trimmed by 10 bases and V by 3 bases; bases with no gene match: 10. CDR1 and CDR2 (germline): SGDLS, YYNGEE. The CDR3 sequence: CASSAGTAQGSPLHF. The CDR3 DNA reads TGTGCCAGCAGCGCCGGGACAGCTCAGGGGTCACCCCTCCACTTT.

This clonotype was recorded at least ten times. CDR3 in DNA: TGTGCCAGCAGTTTCATCCACCAAGAGACCCAGTACTTC. Translation gives CASSFIHQETQYF. The chain carries TRBV27 and TRBJ2-5; D is undetermined. CDR1 and CDR2 (germline): MNHEY, SMNVEV (reference sequence). There are 13 residues in the CDR3. Trimming removed 3 bases from V and 0 bases from J, with 5 bases in between.